This T cell receptor (beta chain) was captured by sequencing in a study of CD8+CD57+ T cells in acquired aplastic anemia. Study details: Sorted CD4+ and CD8+ cells gave a mean 3.2 ug DNA, range about 0.2 to 27.4 ug.

The template for TCR beta VDJ and CDR3 sequence profiling was genomic DNA. TCRdb recomputed calls from the reads with MiXCR, one row per CDR3 protein. The sample shows about 190,000 distinct CDR3 sequences, around half of them seen only once. CDR1 and CDR2 (germline): SQVTM, ANQGSEA. The CDR3 sequence is 14 residues long. The trim removed 7 bases at V and 2 bases at J, leaving 10 bases unmatched. The chain links TRBV29-1 to TRBJ1-1, with TRBD1 identical over 7 bases. The receptor was isolated from a human donor in good health, serving as a control. Material: sorted CD4+, CD8+, or CD8+CD57+ T cells (not recorded which) from PBMCs. The CDR3 DNA is TGCAGCGGCGAACGGGCAGGGGGTAACACTGAAGCTTTCTTT. It codes for CSGERAGGNTEAFF.